This entry lists 19 T cell receptor gamma chains sequenced from one sample in a study of Vδ1+ human thymocytes. Extracted RNA was reverse transcribed into cDNA. Pooled V-gene forward primers with one constant-region reverse primer generated the CDR3 amplicons by multiplex PCR. TCRdb re-analyzed the multiplex PCR reads via CATT. The table has 25,000 to 35,000 gamma-chain clones, roughly 20% seen once; the top ten hold 1.5% to 2%. Antigens for these TCRs are unknown. Study-wide results and caveats: Thymic TRG and TRD repertoires appeared highly polyclonal, with Gaussian CDR3 length distributions.

The specimen sequenced was Vdelta1+ gamma-delta thymocytes from the thymus. Sample subset: FACS-sorted CD3+ TCRalphabeta- TCRVdelta1+ TCRVdelta2- thymocytes. The receptors come from a boy younger than two who had congenital heart surgery.

The table lists this clone with a few counts. V gene TRGV9 combines with J gene TRGJ1 or TRGJ2. The CDR3 length is 12 residues. The V gene end was trimmed by 5 bases and the J gene end by 4 bases; junction bases not matched to a gene: 5. Germline V lookup: CDR1 GITISATS, CDR2 ISYDGTV (reference sequence). CDR3 bases: TGTGCCTTGTGGGTGGAATATTATAAGAAACTCTTT. Translating gives CALWVEYYKKLF.

The rearrangement joins TRGV4 to TRGJ1 or TRGJ2. Germline V gene sequence: CDR1 EGSTGY, CDR2 YDSYTSSV. The CDR3 covers 13 residues. V trimming: 0 bases; J trimming: 12 bases; junction bases outside the gene matches: 11. The CDR3 bases are TGTGCCACCTGGGATGGGCCCCGTTTTGGGAAACTCTTT. It codes for CATWDGPRFGKLF.

In this sample, this clone is medium-sized. The identical CDR3 is also encoded by other nucleotide sequences in the sample. The chain recombines TRGV4 with TRGJ1 or TRGJ2. V shed 0 bases, J shed 7 bases, and the junction held 3 bases outside the gene matches. Germline loops: CDR1 EGSTGY, CDR2 YDSYTSSV. CDR3 length: 12 residues. The CDR3 sequence is CATWDGPYKKLF. Written as DNA, the CDR3 is TGTGCCACCTGGGATGGGCCCTATAAGAAACTCTTT.

The V call is TRGV9, the J call TRGJ1 or TRGJ2. The CDR3 totals 16 residues. The germline CDR1 and CDR2 sequences are GITISATS and ISYDGTV (reference sequence). V lost 3 bases to trimming and J lost 0 bases; unmatched junction nucleotides: 11. In nucleotides, the CDR3 is TGTGCCTTGTGGGAGTCTCCCCGACTGAATTATTATAAGAAACTCTTT. This translates into CALWESPRLNYYKKLF.

The chain combines TRGV2 with TRGJ1 or TRGJ2. Germline V gene sequence: CDR1 EGSNGY, CDR2 YDSYNSKV. The CDR3 has 14 residues. The V gene end was trimmed by 2 bases and the J gene end by 6 bases; junction bases not matched to a gene: 10. The CDR3 reads CATWDALVSYKKLF. The CDR3 DNA follows: TGTGCCACCTGGGACGCACTCGTTTCTTATAAGAAACTCTTT.

Only a few counts were recorded for this clone. This chain links TRGV2 with TRGJ1 or TRGJ2. This CDR3 is 14 amino acids long. Trimming cost V 0 bases and J 6 bases; bases outside gene matches: 8. In germline, CDR1 is EGSNGY, CDR2 YDSYNSKV. The chain's CDR3 is CATWDGPAGYKKLF. Here the CDR3 DNA reads TGTGCCACCTGGGACGGGCCGGCAGGTTATAAGAAACTCTTT.

Note on this clone: The germline gene is not matched at one end of the junction; a read error may be the cause. The chain combines TRGV5 with TRGJ1 or TRGJ2. CDR1 is VINAFY, CDR2 YDVSNSKD, per germline. The CDR3 has 13 amino acids. The CDR3, as DNA: TGTGCCACCTGGGACAGGCCTTTTTATAAGAAGCTCTTT. Translation: CATWDRPFYKKLF.

This clone was seen a few times. J is TRGJ1 or TRGJ2 and V is TRGV5. J was trimmed by 13 bases and V by 3 bases; bases with no gene match: 18. The CDR3 totals 14 residues. In germline, CDR1 is VINAFY, CDR2 YDVSNSKD. Here the CDR3 reads CATWDSGALKGKLF. As DNA, the CDR3 is TGTGCCACCTGGGACTCAGGGGCCCTCAAAGGAAAACTCTTT.

This clone has only a few counts. This CDR3 is also generated by other DNA sequences in the sample. The chain links TRGV2 to TRGJ1 or TRGJ2. CDR1 and CDR2 (germline): EGSNGY, YDSYNSKV. The CDR3 spans 14 residues. J was trimmed by 5 bases and V by 0 bases; bases with no gene match: 7. CDR3 nucleotide sequence: TGTGCCACCTGGGACGGGCCCAGGAATTATAAGAAACTCTTT. Its protein is CATWDGPRNYKKLF.

The gene calls are TRGV3 and TRGJP2. Germline CDR1 is VTNTFY and CDR2 is YDVSTARD (reference sequence). The CDR3 consists of 17 residues. V gave up 3 bases and J gave up 3 bases; unmatched junction bases: 13. The CDR3 region has the DNA TGTGCCACCTGGGACGGGCGGGGGATCGGTAGTGATTGGATCAAGACGTTT. It yields the protein CATWDGRGIGSDWIKTF.

The V call is TRGV3, the J call TRGJ1 or TRGJ2. With V trimmed by 2 bases and J by 3 bases, 13 bases remained unmatched. This CDR3 has 16 residues. The germline CDR1 and CDR2 sequences are VTNTFY and YDVSTARD (reference sequence). CDR3 bases: TGTGCCACCTGGGACAATGCCGTCCTCTTTTATTATAAGAAACTCTTT. Translating gives CATWDNAVLFYYKKLF.

The V gene is TRGV2, the J gene TRGJ1 or TRGJ2. Trimming cost V 0 bases and J 5 bases; bases outside gene matches: 7. Germline CDR1 EGSNGY, CDR2 YDSYNSKV. This CDR3 comprises 14 residues. The CDR3 region is CATWDGQRDYKKLF. In nucleotides, the CDR3 is TGTGCCACCTGGGACGGGCAACGGGATTATAAGAAACTCTTT.

Comment on this clone: The same CDR3 can be traced to other DNA sequences in this sample. This chain joins TRGV2 and TRGJ1 or TRGJ2. J lost 10 bases, V lost 1 base, and 4 bases had no gene match. Germline assignment: CDR1 EGSNGY and CDR2 YDSYNSKV. This CDR3 has 11 amino acids. The CDR3 sequence is CATWDGSKKLF. The CDR3 DNA sequence: TGTGCCACCTGGGACGGATCGAAGAAACTCTTT.

The chain combines TRGV3 with TRGJ1 or TRGJ2. The CDR3 runs to 15 residues. V lost 3 bases to trimming and J lost 0 bases; unmatched junction nucleotides: 8. CDR1 and CDR2 (germline): VTNTFY, YDVSTARD (reference sequence). CDR3 bases: TGTGCCACCTGGGACCCCTCCGAGAATTATTATAAGAAACTCTTT. Protein product: CATWDPSENYYKKLF.

The gene calls are TRGV4 and TRGJ1 or TRGJ2. The CDR3 is made up of 13 amino acids. Germline loops: CDR1 EGSTGY, CDR2 YDSYTSSV. After removal of 5 bases from V and 9 bases from J, the junction contained 13 bases not matched to a gene. Here the CDR3 reads CATWGVGVGKKLF. DNA of the CDR3: TGTGCCACCTGGGGGGTCGGCGTGGGTAAGAAACTCTTT.

V is TRGV5 and J is TRGJ1 or TRGJ2. Germline CDR1 VINAFY, CDR2 YDVSNSKD. V was pared by 0 bases and J by 0 bases, with 8 bases of the junction left unmatched. The CDR3 sequence is 16 residues long. The CDR3, as DNA: TGTGCCACCTGGGACAGGCAAGCACGGAATTATTATAAGAAACTCTTT. It codes for CATWDRQARNYYKKLF.

This clone was observed a handful of times. This chain uses TRGV9 with TRGJ1 or TRGJ2. The CDR3 has 10 amino acids. After removal of 0 bases from V and 12 bases from J, the junction contained 2 bases not matched to a gene. CDR1 and CDR2 from the germline V gene are GITISATS and ISYDGTV (reference sequence). CDR3: CALWEVRKLF. The CDR3 nucleotides read TGTGCCTTGTGGGAGGTGCGGAAACTCTTT.

The V call is TRGV9, the J call TRGJ1 or TRGJ2. Germline CDR1 is GITISATS and CDR2 is ISYDGTV (reference sequence). V dropped 0 bases and J dropped 10; count of bases not matched to a gene: 6. This CDR3 is built from 12 residues. Here the CDR3 DNA reads TGTGCCTTGTGGGAGGTGCAAAGAAAGAAACTCTTT. Residues: CALWEVQRKKLF.

This chain connects TRGV3 to TRGJ1 or TRGJ2. The CDR3 contains 14 residues. V shed 0 bases, J shed 7 bases, and the junction held 9 bases outside the gene matches. Germline values: CDR1 VTNTFY, CDR2 YDVSTARD (reference sequence). In nucleotides, the CDR3 is TGTGCCACCTGGGACAGGCACCCGTGGTATAAGAAACTCTTT. Amino acids: CATWDRHPWYKKLF.